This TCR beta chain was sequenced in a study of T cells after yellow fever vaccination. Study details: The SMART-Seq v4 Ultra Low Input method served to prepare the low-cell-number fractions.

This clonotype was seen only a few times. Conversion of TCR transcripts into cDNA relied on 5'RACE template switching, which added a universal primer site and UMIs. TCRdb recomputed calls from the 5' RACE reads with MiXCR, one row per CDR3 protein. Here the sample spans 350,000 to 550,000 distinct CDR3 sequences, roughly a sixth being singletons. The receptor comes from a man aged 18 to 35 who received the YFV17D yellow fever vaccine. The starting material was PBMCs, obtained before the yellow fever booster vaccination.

For the CDR3, the DNA is TGTGCCAGCGGACCACAAGAGACCCAGTACTTC. It codes for CASGPQETQYF. The chain employs TRBV6-5 and TRBJ2-5; no clear D gene. The germline V and J ends were trimmed by 8 bases and 2 bases, with 6 bases remaining between them. The germline gives CDR1 MNHEY, CDR2 SVGAGI. There are 11 residues in the CDR3.